Below, one TCR beta chain is given with its context. As yet, its antigen is unknown. The sample is drawn from a study of cytomegalovirus exposure and HLA in healthy donors. The wider study: The roughly 700 first-cohort repertoires shared a platform with the approximately 110 validation repertoires, as reported in a later analysis.

General observations from the study: CMV antigen specificity of a few CMV-associated chains was confirmed in vitro. The investigators catalogued 164 TCR beta chains as cytomegalovirus-associated.

Sequenced by immunoSEQ multiplex PCR; TCRdb stores in-frame clones only, minus some. There are some 71,000 clones in the sample; about 95% occur only once, and more than 0.9% lies in the top ten. From the roughly 110-subject validation cohort, which was separate from the approximately 720-subject first cohort, the donors were drawn. This TCR was sampled from a woman younger than 35 in good health and CMV-seronegative. The specimen was PBMCs.

DNA for the CDR3: TGTGCCAGCTCACCAAGAGCGGGAGATAATGAGCAGTTCTTC. It encodes CASSPRAGDNEQFF. The V gene is TRBV18, the J gene TRBJ2-1; 8 bases are a match to TRBD2. From germline, CDR1 is KGHSH and CDR2 LQKENI. Germline trimming cut 2 bases from V and 7 bases from J; bases unmatched to any gene: 4. CDR3 size: 14 residues.